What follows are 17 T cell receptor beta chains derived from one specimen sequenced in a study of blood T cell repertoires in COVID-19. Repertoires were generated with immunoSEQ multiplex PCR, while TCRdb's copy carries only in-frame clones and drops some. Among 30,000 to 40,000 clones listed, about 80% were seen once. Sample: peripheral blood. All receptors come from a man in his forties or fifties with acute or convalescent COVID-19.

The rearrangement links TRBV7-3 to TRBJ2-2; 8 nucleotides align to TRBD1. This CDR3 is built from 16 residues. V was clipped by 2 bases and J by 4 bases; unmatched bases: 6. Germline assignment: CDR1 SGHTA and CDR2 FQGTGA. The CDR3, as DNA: TGTGCCAGCAGCTTATGGGGACAGGAGAGCACCGGGGAGCTGTTTTTT. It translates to CASSLWGQESTGELFF. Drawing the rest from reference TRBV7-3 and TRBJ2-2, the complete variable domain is GAGVSQTPSNKVTEKGKYVELRCDPISGHTALYWYRQSLGQGPEFLIYFQGTGAADDSGLPNDRFFAVRPEGSVSTLKIQRTERGDSAVYLCASSLWGQESTGELFFGEGSRLTVL.

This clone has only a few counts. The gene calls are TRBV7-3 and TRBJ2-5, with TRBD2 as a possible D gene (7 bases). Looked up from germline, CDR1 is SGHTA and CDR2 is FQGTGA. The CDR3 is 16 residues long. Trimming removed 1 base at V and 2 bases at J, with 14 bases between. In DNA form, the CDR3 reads TGTGCCAGCAGCTTAAATCCCGGGGGGCATCAAGAGACCCAGTACTTC. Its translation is CASSLNPGGHQETQYF.

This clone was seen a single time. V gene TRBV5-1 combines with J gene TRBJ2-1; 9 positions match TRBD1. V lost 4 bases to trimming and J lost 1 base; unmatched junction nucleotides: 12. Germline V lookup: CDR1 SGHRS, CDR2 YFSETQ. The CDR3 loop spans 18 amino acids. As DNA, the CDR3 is TGCGCCAGCAGCCCTCCGGGACAGGGAATAGGATCCTACAATGAGCAGTTCTTC. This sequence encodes CASSPPGQGIGSYNEQFF.

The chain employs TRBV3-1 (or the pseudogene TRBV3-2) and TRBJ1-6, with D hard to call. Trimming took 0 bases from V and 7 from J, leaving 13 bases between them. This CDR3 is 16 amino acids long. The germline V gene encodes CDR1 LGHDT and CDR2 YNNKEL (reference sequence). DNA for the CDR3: TGTGCCAGCAGCCAAGAAGAGAGGCCGCAGAATTCACCCCTCCACTTT. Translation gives CASSQEERPQNSPLHF.

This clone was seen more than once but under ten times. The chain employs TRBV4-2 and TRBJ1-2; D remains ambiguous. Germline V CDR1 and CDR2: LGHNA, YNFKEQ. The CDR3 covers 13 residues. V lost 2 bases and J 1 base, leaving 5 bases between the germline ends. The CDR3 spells CASSQPDNYGYTF. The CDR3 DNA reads TGTGCCAGCAGCCAACCAGATAACTATGGCTACACCTTC.

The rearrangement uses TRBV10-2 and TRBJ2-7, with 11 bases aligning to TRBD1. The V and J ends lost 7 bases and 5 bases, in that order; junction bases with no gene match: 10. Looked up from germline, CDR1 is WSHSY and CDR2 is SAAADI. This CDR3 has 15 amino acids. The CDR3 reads CASTRNPGQGDEQYF. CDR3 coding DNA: TGCGCCAGCACCCGAAACCCGGGACAGGGGGACGAGCAGTACTTC.

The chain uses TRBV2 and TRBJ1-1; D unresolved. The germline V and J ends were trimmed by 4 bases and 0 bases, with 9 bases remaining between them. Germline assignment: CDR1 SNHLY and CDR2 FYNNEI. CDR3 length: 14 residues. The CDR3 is CASSVYSMNTEAFF. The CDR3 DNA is TGTGCCAGCAGTGTATACAGCATGAACACTGAAGCTTTCTTT.

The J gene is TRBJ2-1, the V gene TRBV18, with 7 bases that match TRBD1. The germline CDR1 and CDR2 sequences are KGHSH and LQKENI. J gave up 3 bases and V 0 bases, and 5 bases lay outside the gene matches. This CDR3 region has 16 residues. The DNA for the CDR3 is TGTGCCAGCTCACCACCGTCAGGGGGTGTCTACAATGAGCAGTTCTTC. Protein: CASSPPSGGVYNEQFF.

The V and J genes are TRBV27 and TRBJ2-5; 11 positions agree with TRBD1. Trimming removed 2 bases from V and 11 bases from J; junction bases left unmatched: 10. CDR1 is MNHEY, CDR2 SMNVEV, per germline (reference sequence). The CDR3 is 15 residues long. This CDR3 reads CASSLPGQGAGEQYF. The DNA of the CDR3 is TGTGCCAGCAGTTTACCCGGACAGGGGGCGGGTGAGCAGTACTTC.

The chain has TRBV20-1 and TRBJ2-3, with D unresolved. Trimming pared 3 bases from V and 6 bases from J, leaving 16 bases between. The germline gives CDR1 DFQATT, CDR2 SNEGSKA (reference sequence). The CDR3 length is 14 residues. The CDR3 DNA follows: TGCAGTGCTAGTTCTAGATTTCTCCGGGATACGCAGTATTTT. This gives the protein CSASSRFLRDTQYF.

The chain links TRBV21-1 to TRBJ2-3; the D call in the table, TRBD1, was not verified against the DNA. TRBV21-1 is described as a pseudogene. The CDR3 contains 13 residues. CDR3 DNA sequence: TGTGCCAGCAGCAAACAGGGCACAGATACGCAGTATTTT. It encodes CASSKQGTDTQYF.

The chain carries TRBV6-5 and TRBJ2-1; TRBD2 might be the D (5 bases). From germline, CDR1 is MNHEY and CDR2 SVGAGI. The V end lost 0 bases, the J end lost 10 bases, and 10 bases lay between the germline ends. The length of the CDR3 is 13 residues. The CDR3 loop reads CASSYSRGPEQFF. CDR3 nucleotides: TGTGCCAGCAGTTACTCGCGAGGGCCAGAGCAGTTCTTC.

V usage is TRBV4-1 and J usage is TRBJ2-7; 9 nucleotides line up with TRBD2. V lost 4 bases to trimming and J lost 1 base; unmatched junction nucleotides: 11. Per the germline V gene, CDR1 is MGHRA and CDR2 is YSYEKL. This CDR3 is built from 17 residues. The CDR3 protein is CASSPFERGASSYEQYF. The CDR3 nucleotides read TGCGCCAGCAGCCCCTTCGAGCGGGGGGCCTCTTCCTACGAGCAGTACTTC.

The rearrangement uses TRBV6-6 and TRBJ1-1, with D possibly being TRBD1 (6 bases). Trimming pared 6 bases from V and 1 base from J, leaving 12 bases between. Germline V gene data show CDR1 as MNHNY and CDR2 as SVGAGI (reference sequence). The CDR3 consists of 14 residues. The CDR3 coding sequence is TGTGCCAGCAGCTCCGGGACAAGGAACACTGAAGCTTTCTTT. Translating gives CASSSGTRNTEAFF.

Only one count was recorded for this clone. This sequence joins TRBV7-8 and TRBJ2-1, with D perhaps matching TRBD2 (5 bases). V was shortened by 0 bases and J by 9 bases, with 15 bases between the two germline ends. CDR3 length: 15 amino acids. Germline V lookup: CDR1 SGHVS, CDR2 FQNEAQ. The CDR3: CASSLAPWVRGEQFF. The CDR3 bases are TGTGCCAGCAGCTTAGCGCCATGGGTTCGGGGTGAGCAGTTCTTC.

The chain's CDR3 is CASSPPQGSTLGTEAFF. The DNA of the CDR3 is TGCGCCAGCAGCCCCCCACAGGGCTCCACCCTTGGGACTGAAGCTTTCTTT. The chain carries TRBV4-1 and TRBJ1-1, with D maybe TRBD1 (6 bases). The germline V gene has CDR1 MGHRA and CDR2 YSYEKL. The CDR3 extends over 17 amino acids. With 4 bases removed from V and 5 bases from J, the gap between germline ends came to 23 bases.

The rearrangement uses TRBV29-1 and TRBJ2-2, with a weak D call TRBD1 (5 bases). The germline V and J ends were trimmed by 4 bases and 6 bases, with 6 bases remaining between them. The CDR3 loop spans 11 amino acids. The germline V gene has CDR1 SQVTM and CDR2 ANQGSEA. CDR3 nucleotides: TGCAGCGTTGCGACAGCCGGGGAGCTGTTTTTT. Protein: CSVATAGELFF.